Listed here are 20 T cell receptor beta chains from one sample, sequenced in a study of shared clonotypes between healthy human individuals. Using immunoSEQ multiplex PCR, the repertoire was profiled, and TCRdb retains in-frame clones only, with some absent. Here the sample spans over 1.4 million clones, more than 95% being singletons. Sequenced sample: naive CD4+ T cells sorted from blood. The subset was: CD45RA+ positively selected. Receptor source: a man aged 30 to 39 in good health.

The J gene is TRBJ2-1, the V gene TRBV27, with no clear D. V lost 5 bases, J lost 4 bases, and 6 bases lay in between. The germline CDR1 and CDR2 sequences are MNHEY and SMNVEV (reference sequence). The CDR3 extends over 12 amino acids. Here the CDR3 DNA reads TGTGCCAGCAGTCCGGTTTACAATGAGCAGTTCTTC. Amino acid sequence: CASSPVYNEQFF.

This sequence joins TRBV21-1 and TRBJ2-3; TRBD2, the D gene given by the table, was not confirmed from the DNA. TRBV21-1 is tagged as a pseudogene. CDR3 length equals 16 residues. In DNA, the CDR3 is TGTGCCAGCAGCTCCAAGGAGCCCTCCGGATCGGATACGCAGTATTTT. Its protein is CASSSKEPSGSDTQYF.

V and J are TRBV5-4 and TRBJ2-7, with D maybe TRBD2 (6 bases). Trimming left V 0 bases short and J 2 bases short, with 12 bases between. The CDR3 spans 15 residues. CDR1 and CDR2 from the germline V gene are SGHNT and YYREEE (reference sequence). The CDR3 nucleotides are TGTGCCAGCAGCTTGGACGTTGGAGGGGCCTACGAGCAGTACTTC. Translation gives CASSLDVGGAYEQYF.

The V call is TRBV11-1, the J call TRBJ2-7; no clear D gene. The CDR3 totals 15 residues. The germline gives CDR1 SGHAT, CDR2 FQDESV (reference sequence). Between the trimmed V and J ends, which lost 0 bases and 4 bases, there was a span of 13 bases. In DNA, the CDR3 is TGTGCCAGCAGCTTAGCTCCGGGTCTGATTTACGAGCAGTACTTC. This gives the protein CASSLAPGLIYEQYF.

The chain joins TRBV18 to TRBJ2-3; D unclear. The germline V gene has CDR1 KGHSH and CDR2 LQKENI. V lost 1 base, J lost 2 bases, and 7 bases lay in between. The CDR3 has 14 residues. The CDR3 DNA is TGTGCCAGCTCACCACAGTCATTCACAGATACGCAGTATTTT. Translated: CASSPQSFTDTQYF.

Comment on this clone: The sample has other DNA sequences that encode this CDR3 too. The V and J genes are TRBV19 and TRBJ1-1, with D unclear. The CDR3 spans 11 residues. Per germline, CDR1 LNHDA and CDR2 SQIVND (reference sequence). Trimming took 4 bases from V and 6 from J, leaving 6 bases between them. CDR3 in DNA: TGTGCCAGTAGTAGGACCGCTGAAGCTTTCTTT. It yields the protein CASSRTAEAFF.

The CDR3 sequence: CASSYGIQGSGTEAFF. The CDR3 bases are TGTGCCAGCAGTTACGGGATTCAGGGGTCGGGGACTGAAGCTTTCTTT. The chain couples TRBV6-5 to TRBJ1-1; maybe TRBD1 (6 bases). This CDR3 is 16 amino acids long. The germline V gene has CDR1 MNHEY and CDR2 SVGAGI. The germline V and J ends were trimmed by 2 bases and 5 bases, with 18 bases remaining between them.

The chain is built from TRBV4-3 and TRBJ1-1, with a possible D match to TRBD1 (5 bases). V dropped 0 bases and J dropped 8 bases, with 10 bases sitting between them. CDR3 length equals 13 residues. From germline, CDR1 is LGHNA and CDR2 YSLEER. The CDR3: CASSQDQGFEAFF. CDR3 nucleotide sequence: TGCGCCAGCAGCCAAGATCAGGGATTCGAAGCTTTCTTT.

This sequence joins TRBV4-3 and TRBJ2-3; 9 positions match TRBD2. The CDR3 sequence is 18 residues long. Per germline, CDR1 LGHNA and CDR2 YSLEER. V trimming: 1 base; J trimming: 1 base; junction bases outside the gene matches: 9. In DNA, the CDR3 is TGCGCCAGCAGCCAAGCCCAGGCTAGCGGGATCGGCACAGATACGCAGTATTTT. Translation gives CASSQAQASGIGTDTQYF.

With respect to this clone: Within the sample, other DNA sequences also encode this same CDR3. V usage is TRBV29-1 and J usage is TRBJ2-1, with D unresolved. V shed 7 bases and J shed 5 bases, with 6 bases lying between them. The CDR3 consists of 10 residues. Germline CDR1 and CDR2: SQVTM and ANQGSEA. The CDR3 DNA sequence: TGCAGCGGGAAAAACAATGAGCAGTTCTTC. Protein: CSGKNNEQFF.

This chain links TRBV7-8 with TRBJ2-7; 8 nucleotides agree with TRBD2. Germline CDR1 SGHVS, CDR2 FQNEAQ. Unmatched junction bases numbered 6, after V lost 5 bases and J lost 0 bases. This CDR3 comprises 15 residues. The CDR3, as DNA: TGTGCCAGCAGCCCTCTTAGCGGGACCTCCTACGAGCAGTACTTC. Translating it yields CASSPLSGTSYEQYF.

This chain connects TRBV10-1 to TRBJ1-1; no reliable D call. Germline V gene sequence: CDR1 WNHNN, CDR2 SYGVQD (reference sequence). V dropped 2 bases and J dropped 7 bases, with 11 bases sitting between them. CDR3 length: 13 residues. CDR3 sequence: CASSENPVGEAFF. Written as DNA, the CDR3 is TGCGCCAGCAGTGAGAACCCCGTCGGTGAAGCTTTCTTT.

The chain is built from TRBV21-1 and TRBJ2-1; the DNA was not compared with TRBD1, the D call given in the table. TRBV21-1 represents a pseudogene. This CDR3 is built from 16 residues. In DNA form, the CDR3 reads TGTGCCAGCAGCAAAGAAGGGGGCCCCTCCTACAATGAGCAGTTCTTC. This codes for CASSKEGGPSYNEQFF.

The chain employs TRBV7-9 and TRBJ2-4; TRBD1 might be the D (6 bases). The CDR3 covers 18 residues. Trimming took 4 bases from V and 0 from J, leaving 19 bases between them. CDR1 and CDR2 from the germline V gene are SEHNR and FQNEAQ (reference sequence). Here the CDR3 DNA reads TGTGCCAGCAGCTCCTACAGGTGGGGGCCCGTAGCCAAAAACATTCAGTACTTC. Translation: CASSSYRWGPVAKNIQYF.

The chain couples TRBV7-9 to TRBJ1-2; D unresolved. The CDR3 loop spans 14 amino acids. The V and J ends lost 4 bases and 4 bases respectively, with 13 bases between them. From germline, CDR1 is SEHNR and CDR2 FQNEAQ (reference sequence). The CDR3 sequence: CASSSVAFSYGYTF. The DNA for the CDR3 is TGTGCCAGCAGCTCAGTCGCGTTTTCCTATGGCTACACCTTC.

The V and J genes are TRBV19 and TRBJ1-5; D not resolved. The germline V gene has CDR1 LNHDA and CDR2 SQIVND (reference sequence). V was trimmed by 4 bases and J by 8 bases, leaving 9 bases between them. This CDR3 region has 12 residues. The CDR3 spells CASSTRNEPQHF. The DNA for the CDR3 is TGTGCCAGTAGTACCCGGAACGAGCCCCAGCATTTT. The whole variable domain, remainder taken from reference TRBV19 and TRBJ1-5, is DGGITQSPKYLFRKEGQNVTLSCEQNLNHDAMYWYRQDPGQGLRLIYYSQIVNDFQKGDIAEGYSVSREKKESFPLTVTSAQKNPTAFYLCASSTRNEPQHFGDGTRLSIL.

V is TRBV10-1 and J is TRBJ2-2; D gene uncertain. V lost 5 bases and J lost 7, with 17 bases in between. This CDR3 has 15 amino acids. CDR1 and CDR2 from the germline V gene are WNHNN and SYGVQD (reference sequence). The CDR3 loop reads CASSRRVPGDGELFF. The CDR3 DNA sequence: TGCGCCAGCAGTCGTAGGGTCCCAGGAGACGGGGAGCTGTTTTTT.

This clone is a singleton in its sample. The chain uses TRBV18 and TRBJ2-1; D possibly matches TRBD1 or TRBD2 (5 bases each). Trimming took off 0 bases at V and 1 base at J, with 19 bases between the two ends. The CDR3 length is 19 residues. CDR1 is KGHSH and CDR2 is LQKENI in the germline V gene. The CDR3 reads CASSPPGANPGRSYNEQFF. The CDR3 coding sequence is TGTGCCAGCTCACCACCCGGGGCCAATCCGGGACGGTCCTACAATGAGCAGTTCTTC.

Concerning this clone: The same CDR3 arises from other DNA sequences in this sample as well. This chain uses TRBV19 with TRBJ2-2; D ambiguous. From germline, CDR1 is LNHDA and CDR2 SQIVND (reference sequence). Trimming removed 4 bases at V and 0 bases at J, with 6 bases between. This CDR3 has 14 amino acids. CDR3 sequence: CASSTGPNTGELFF. The CDR3 DNA is TGTGCCAGTAGTACAGGTCCGAACACCGGGGAGCTGTTTTTT.

V and J are TRBV19 and TRBJ1-2; D is unresolved. Trimming left V 1 base short and J 5 bases short, with 20 bases between. In germline, CDR1 is LNHDA, CDR2 SQIVND (reference sequence). The CDR3 runs 17 residues. The CDR3 region has the DNA TGTGCCAGTAGTATAGGCCGGGTGGAGACGAACGTATATGGCTACACCTTC. It encodes CASSIGRVETNVYGYTF.